This T cell receptor (beta chain) was observed in a study of memory CD4+ T cells and cytomegalovirus serostatus. Single viable CD3+CD4+CD8-CD45RO+ cells were sorted as the memory CD4+ T cells. V shed 5 bases and J 6 bases; nucleotides not matched to a gene: 9. Germline V gives CDR1 ENHRY, CDR2 SYGVKD. The CDR3 runs to 15 residues. Sequencing used immunoSEQ multiplex PCR; TCRdb keeps in-frame clones, though not all of them. The table shows some 50,000 clones, with around 80% occurring only once. Sample: memory CD4+ T cells from blood. The source of this sequence is an adult in good health and CMV-seronegative. This sequence joins TRBV10-3 and TRBJ2-3; 9 positions match TRBD2. CDR3 DNA sequence: TGTGCCATCAGTACAGCGGGGGGCCACGCGGATACGCAGTATTTT. Its protein product is CAISTAGGHADTQYF.